This TCR beta chain appears in the sequencing data of a study of blood T cell repertoires in COVID-19. Study as a whole: From the United States, Italy and Spain came samples of acute and convalescent COVID-19.

The data were produced by immunoSEQ multiplex PCR, yet TCRdb's version contains in-frame clones alone and is incomplete. In the table there are tens of thousands of clones, roughly 80% of which are singletons. Germline trimming cut 5 bases from V and 0 bases from J; bases unmatched to any gene: 13. Germline V gene lookup returns CDR1 SGHVS and CDR2 FNYEAQ. The CDR3 is made up of 17 amino acids. This clone was seen only once. The genes are TRBV7-6 and TRBJ2-7; 7 bases align to TRBD1. Sequenced sample: peripheral blood. The sequence came from a human donor in a cohort sampled during active COVID-19. CDR3 in DNA: TGTGCCAGCAGCCCCTTGATTTTCACAGGGGTCTCCTACGAGCAGTACTTC. It specifies CASSPLIFTGVSYEQYF.